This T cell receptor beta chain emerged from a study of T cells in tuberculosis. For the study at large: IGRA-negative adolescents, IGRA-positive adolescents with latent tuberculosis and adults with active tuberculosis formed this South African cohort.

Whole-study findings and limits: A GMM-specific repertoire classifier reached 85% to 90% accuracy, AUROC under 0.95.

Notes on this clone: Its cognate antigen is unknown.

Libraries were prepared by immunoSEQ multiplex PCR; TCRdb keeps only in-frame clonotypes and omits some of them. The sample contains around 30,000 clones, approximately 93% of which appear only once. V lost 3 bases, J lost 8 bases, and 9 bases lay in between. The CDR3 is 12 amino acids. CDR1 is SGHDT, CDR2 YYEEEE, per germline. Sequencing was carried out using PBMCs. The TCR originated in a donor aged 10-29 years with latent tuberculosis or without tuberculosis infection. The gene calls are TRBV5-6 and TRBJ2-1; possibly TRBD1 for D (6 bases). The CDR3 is CASSYRVDEQFF. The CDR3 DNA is TGTGCCAGCAGCTACAGGGTGGATGAGCAGTTCTTC. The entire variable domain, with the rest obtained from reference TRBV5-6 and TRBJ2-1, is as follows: DAGVTQSPTHLIKTRGQQVTLRCSPKSGHDTVSWYQQALGQGPQFIFQYYEEEERQRGNFPDRFSGHQFPNYSSELNVNALLLGDSALYLCASSYRVDEQFFGPGTRLTVL.